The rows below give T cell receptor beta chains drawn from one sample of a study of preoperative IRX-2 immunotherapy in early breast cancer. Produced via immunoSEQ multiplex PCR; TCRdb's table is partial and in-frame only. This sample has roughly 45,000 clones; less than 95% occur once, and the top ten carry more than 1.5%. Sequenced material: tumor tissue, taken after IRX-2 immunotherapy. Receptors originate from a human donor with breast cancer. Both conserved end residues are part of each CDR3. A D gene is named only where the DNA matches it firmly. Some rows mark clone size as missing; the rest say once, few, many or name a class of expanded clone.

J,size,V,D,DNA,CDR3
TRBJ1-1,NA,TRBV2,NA,TGTGCCAGCAGTGGCTGGAACACTGAAGCTTTCTTT,CASSGWNTEAFF
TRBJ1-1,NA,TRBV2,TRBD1,TGTGCCAGCACTAGAATTGGACAGGCCAACACTGAAGCTTTCTTT,CASTRIGQANTEAFF
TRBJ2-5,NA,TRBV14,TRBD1,TGTGCCAGCAGCCAACCCAAGGGACAGCTCCTCCAAGAGACCCAGTACTTC,CASSQPKGQLLQETQYF
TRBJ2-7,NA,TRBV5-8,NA,TGTGCCAGCAGCTTGTACGGTGGCTACGAGCAGTACTTC,CASSLYGGYEQYF
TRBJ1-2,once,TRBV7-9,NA,TGTGCCAGCAGCTTGGGGTCGACTCTTAACTATGGCTACACCTTC,CASSLGSTLNYGYTF
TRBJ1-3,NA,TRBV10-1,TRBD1,TGCGCCAGCAACGTGGGACAGTGGTACTCTGGAAACACCATATATTTT,CASNVGQWYSGNTIYF
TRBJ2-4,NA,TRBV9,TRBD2,TGTGCCAGCAGCGCCTTAGCGGGTACGGGTGGTGGCATTCAGTACTTC,CASSALAGTGGGIQYF
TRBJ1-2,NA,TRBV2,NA,TGTGCCAGCATCGGGGGCCGCTCGGGCCCCAACTATGGCTACACCTTC,CASIGGRSGPNYGYTF
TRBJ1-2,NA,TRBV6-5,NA,TGTGCCAGCAGTCTAAGGGGGGGGGCCTATGGCTACACCTTC,CASSLRGGAYGYTF
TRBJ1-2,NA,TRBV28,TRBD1,TGTGCCAGCAGTTTTCCTACAGGGGGCCGCTATGGCTACACCTTC,CASSFPTGGRYGYTF
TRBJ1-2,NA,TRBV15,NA,TGTGCCACCAGCAGATACAGCGTCGGGAACTATGGCTACACCTTC,CATSRYSVGNYGYTF
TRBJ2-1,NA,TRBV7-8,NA,TGTGCCAGCAGCTTAGTTGGCACGGGACCCACAAGAGAGCAGTTCTTC,CASSLVGTGPTREQFF
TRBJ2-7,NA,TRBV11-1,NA,TGTGCCAGCAGCTTACCCCTGTACGAGCAGTACTTC,CASSLPLYEQYF
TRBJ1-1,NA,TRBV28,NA,TGTGCCAGCAGTTTCAGGGCCCTGATCCAAATGAACACTGAAGCTTTCTTT,CASSFRALIQMNTEAFF